This is a list of T cell receptor beta chains from one sample in a study of T cell responses to AZD1222 COVID-19 vaccine. Produced via immunoSEQ multiplex PCR; TCRdb's table is partial and in-frame only. The sample consists of around 150,000 clones, less than 95% of them appearing once. This specimen consisted of peripheral blood, obtained on day 0 of AZD1222 vaccination. These receptors were obtained from an adult in good health. The CDR3 runs from the conserved cysteine through the conserved F or W. A D gene is named only where the DNA matches it firmly. The size field is filled for only some rows; it gives once, few, many or a size class.

j_call: TRBJ1-3
v_call: TRBV6-6
clone_size: -
d_call: -
cdr3_aa: CASSYGGVGNTIYF
cdr3_nt: TGTGCCAGCAGTTACGGGGGGGTTGGAAACACCATATATTTT

j_call: TRBJ2-7
v_call: TRBV19
clone_size: -
d_call: -
cdr3_aa: CASSQAASFYEQYF
cdr3_nt: TGTGCCAGTAGCCAAGCGGCCAGCTTCTACGAGCAGTACTTC

j_call: TRBJ1-6
v_call: TRBV5-6
clone_size: -
d_call: TRBD1
cdr3_aa: CASSSLGDRGLNSPLHF
cdr3_nt: TGTGCCAGCAGCTCCCTCGGCGACAGGGGGCTAAATTCACCCCTCCACTTT

j_call: TRBJ1-5
v_call: TRBV27
clone_size: -
d_call: -
cdr3_aa: CASSSNPGPRNQPQHF
cdr3_nt: TGTGCCAGCAGCTCCAACCCGGGGCCGCGCAATCAGCCCCAGCATTTT

j_call: TRBJ1-2
v_call: TRBV3-1/TRBV3-2
clone_size: -
d_call: -
cdr3_aa: CASSQDRGGANYGYTF
cdr3_nt: TGTGCCAGCAGCCAAGATCGAGGGGGAGCTAACTATGGCTACACCTTC

j_call: TRBJ2-1
v_call: TRBV12-3/TRBV12-4
clone_size: -
d_call: -
cdr3_aa: CASSLGNEQFF
cdr3_nt: TGTGCCAGCAGTCTAGGGAATGAGCAGTTCTTC

j_call: TRBJ2-3
v_call: TRBV15
clone_size: -
d_call: TRBD1
cdr3_aa: CATSRKSGTGADTQYF
cdr3_nt: TGTGCCACCAGCAGAAAATCCGGGACAGGGGCAGATACGCAGTATTTT

j_call: TRBJ1-1
v_call: TRBV7-2
clone_size: -
d_call: -
cdr3_aa: CASSLMGMNTEAFF
cdr3_nt: TGTGCCAGCAGCTTAATGGGGATGAACACTGAAGCTTTCTTT

j_call: TRBJ1-5
v_call: TRBV10-3
clone_size: -
d_call: -
cdr3_aa: CAISDRDNQPQHF
cdr3_nt: TGTGCCATCAGTGACCGGGACAATCAGCCCCAGCATTTT

j_call: TRBJ1-1
v_call: TRBV21-1
clone_size: -
d_call: -
cdr3_aa: CASSKRQLTEAFF
cdr3_nt: TGTGCCAGCAGCAAAAGGCAGCTCACTGAAGCTTTCTTT

j_call: TRBJ2-7
v_call: TRBV2
clone_size: -
d_call: TRBD1
cdr3_aa: CASSEDRGNEQYF
cdr3_nt: TGTGCCAGCAGTGAAGACAGGGGAAACGAGCAGTACTTC

j_call: TRBJ2-4
v_call: TRBV3-1/TRBV3-2
clone_size: -
d_call: -
cdr3_aa: CASSQLAGNIQYF
cdr3_nt: TGTGCCAGCAGCCAACTCGCAGGGAACATTCAGTACTTC

j_call: TRBJ1-1
v_call: TRBV14
clone_size: -
d_call: -
cdr3_aa: CASSQELGNTEAFF
cdr3_nt: TGTGCCAGCAGCCAAGAGTTGGGGAACACTGAAGCTTTCTTT

j_call: TRBJ2-1
v_call: TRBV6-4
clone_size: -
d_call: -
cdr3_aa: CATARGSEQFF
cdr3_nt: TGTGCCACTGCAAGGGGCTCTGAGCAGTTCTTC

j_call: TRBJ1-3
v_call: TRBV5-1
clone_size: -
d_call: -
cdr3_aa: CASSLEVLAGNTIYF
cdr3_nt: TGCGCCAGCAGCTTGGAGGTACTAGCTGGAAACACCATATATTTT

j_call: TRBJ2-1
v_call: TRBV2
clone_size: -
d_call: -
cdr3_aa: CASSKGVGEQFF
cdr3_nt: TGTGCCAGCAGTAAAGGGGTGGGTGAGCAGTTCTTC

j_call: TRBJ2-7
v_call: TRBV18
clone_size: once
d_call: TRBD1
cdr3_aa: CASSNTGDSYEQYF
cdr3_nt: TGTGCCAGCTCAAATACAGGGGACAGCTACGAGCAGTACTTC

j_call: TRBJ1-5
v_call: TRBV5-1
clone_size: -
d_call: -
cdr3_aa: CASSLDLGSNQPQHF
cdr3_nt: TGCGCCAGCAGCTTGGATCTAGGAAGCAATCAGCCCCAGCATTTT

j_call: TRBJ2-6
v_call: TRBV30
clone_size: -
d_call: -
cdr3_aa: CAWTHGGGSGANVLTF
cdr3_nt: TGTGCCTGGACACACGGAGGTGGCTCTGGGGCCAACGTCCTGACTTTC

j_call: TRBJ2-1
v_call: TRBV10-3
clone_size: -
d_call: -
cdr3_aa: CAISFIAESYNEQFF
cdr3_nt: TGTGCCATCAGTTTCATAGCGGAGTCCTACAATGAGCAGTTCTTC

j_call: TRBJ1-5
v_call: TRBV27
clone_size: -
d_call: -
cdr3_aa: CASSLGGQPQHF
cdr3_nt: TGTGCCAGCAGTTTAGGAGGTCAGCCCCAGCATTTT

j_call: TRBJ1-4
v_call: TRBV27
clone_size: -
d_call: -
cdr3_aa: CASSFKGLTNEKLFF
cdr3_nt: TGTGCCAGCAGCTTTAAGGGGTTAACTAATGAAAAACTGTTTTTT

j_call: TRBJ1-6
v_call: TRBV11-2
clone_size: -
d_call: -
cdr3_aa: CASSLVAVRGFGSPLHF
cdr3_nt: TGTGCCAGCAGCTTAGTTGCGGTGAGGGGTTTCGGTTCACCCCTCCACTTT

j_call: TRBJ2-1
v_call: TRBV11-3
clone_size: -
d_call: -
cdr3_aa: CASSLYSRSYNEQFF
cdr3_nt: TGTGCCAGCAGCTTATACTCGCGTTCCTACAATGAGCAGTTCTTC